Presented here are 4 T cell receptor beta chains from one specimen sequenced in a study of T cell responses to AZD1222 COVID-19 vaccine. TCRdb's table, derived via immunoSEQ multiplex PCR, lists solely in-frame clones and lacks some. The table lists roughly 120,000 clones, about nine tenths of them singletons. The specimen was peripheral blood, collected on day 0 of AZD1222 vaccination. These receptors all come from an adult in good health.

The chain couples TRBV25-1 to TRBJ2-3; D perhaps matches TRBD2 (6 bases). The germline gives CDR1 MGHDK, CDR2 SYGVNS. With 4 bases removed from V and 2 bases from J, the gap between germline ends came to 16 bases. The CDR3 runs 16 residues. This chain's CDR3 is CASSGAWAGYTDTQYF. The CDR3 DNA reads as TGTGCCAGCAGTGGCGCCTGGGCGGGATACACAGATACGCAGTATTTT.

V gene TRBV10-3 combines with J gene TRBJ2-7; TRBD1 agrees at 7 bases. Germline values: CDR1 ENHRY, CDR2 SYGVKD. This CDR3 is built from 13 residues. Trimming cost V 6 bases and J 0 bases; bases outside gene matches: 2. In DNA form, the CDR3 reads TGTGCCATCAGGGGGACAGACTCCTACGAGCAGTACTTC. Translating it yields CAIRGTDSYEQYF.

The count of this clone is one. The chain has TRBV15 and TRBJ1-3, with D uncertain. The germline gives CDR1 LNHNV, CDR2 YYDKDF (reference sequence). The CDR3 has 14 residues. V shed 1 base and J shed 0 bases, with 4 bases lying between them. This CDR3 is CATSRGNSGNTIYF. In nucleotides, the CDR3 is TGTGCCACCAGCAGAGGTAACTCTGGAAACACCATATATTTT. Variable domain in full (rest from reference TRBV15 and TRBJ1-3): DAMVIQNPRYQVTQFGKPVTLSCSQTLNHNVMYWYQQKSSQAPKLLFHYYDKDFNNEADTPDNFQSRRPNTSFCFLDIRSPGLGDTAMYLCATSRGNSGNTIYFGEGSWLTVV.

J is TRBJ1-4 and V is TRBV19; TRBD1 aligns across 8 bases. Germline trimming cut 4 bases from V and 5 bases from J; bases unmatched to any gene: 9. The CDR3 is 16 residues long. Germline CDR1 reads LNHDA; CDR2 reads SQIVND (reference sequence). The CDR3, as DNA: TGTGCCAGTAGTACTCCAGGACAGGGCCAGAATGAAAAACTGTTTTTT. This translates into CASSTPGQGQNEKLFF.